Detailed here is one T cell receptor beta chain. The CDR3 runs to 15 residues. Per germline, CDR1 SGHAT and CDR2 FQNNGV. V lost 4 bases and J lost 4; bases outside the gene matches: 6. This specimen comes from a study of blood T cell repertoires in COVID-19. Measured with immunoSEQ multiplex PCR; TCRdb has only the in-frame clones, and not every one. This table has about 230,000 clones, just over 85% appearing once. The genes are TRBV11-2 and TRBJ2-2; 7 bases are shared with TRBD2. The clonotype was recovered from a man aged 50 to 60 with COVID-19, enrolled during active disease. The sequenced sample was peripheral blood. CDR3: CASSSGGGPTGELFF. CDR3 DNA: TGTGCCAGCAGCTCTGGGGGGGGACCCACCGGGGAGCTGTTTTTT.